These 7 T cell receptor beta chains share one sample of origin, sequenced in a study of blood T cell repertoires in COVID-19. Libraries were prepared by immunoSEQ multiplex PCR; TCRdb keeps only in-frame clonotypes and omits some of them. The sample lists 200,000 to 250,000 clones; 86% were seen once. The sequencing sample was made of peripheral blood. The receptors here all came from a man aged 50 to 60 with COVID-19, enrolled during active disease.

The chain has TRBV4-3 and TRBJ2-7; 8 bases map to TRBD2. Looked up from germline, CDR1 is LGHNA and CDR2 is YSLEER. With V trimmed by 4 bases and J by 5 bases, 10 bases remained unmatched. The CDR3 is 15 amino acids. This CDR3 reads CASSLSTSAPNEQYF. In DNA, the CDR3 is TGCGCCAGCAGCCTATCGACTAGCGCTCCCAACGAGCAGTACTTC.

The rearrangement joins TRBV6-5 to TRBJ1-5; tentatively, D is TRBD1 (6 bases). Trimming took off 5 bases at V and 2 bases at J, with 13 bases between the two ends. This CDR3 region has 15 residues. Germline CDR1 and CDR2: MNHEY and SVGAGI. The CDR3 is CASSLVGGGNQPQHF. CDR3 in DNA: TGTGCCAGCAGTCTTGTTGGGGGCGGCAATCAGCCCCAGCATTTT.

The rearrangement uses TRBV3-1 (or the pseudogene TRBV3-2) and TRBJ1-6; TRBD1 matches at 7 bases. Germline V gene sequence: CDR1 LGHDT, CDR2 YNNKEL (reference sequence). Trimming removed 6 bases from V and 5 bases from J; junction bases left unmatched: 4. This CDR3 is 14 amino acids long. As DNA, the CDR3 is TGTGCCAGCAGGGGCACAGGGGATAATTCACCCCTCCACTTT. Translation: CASRGTGDNSPLHF.

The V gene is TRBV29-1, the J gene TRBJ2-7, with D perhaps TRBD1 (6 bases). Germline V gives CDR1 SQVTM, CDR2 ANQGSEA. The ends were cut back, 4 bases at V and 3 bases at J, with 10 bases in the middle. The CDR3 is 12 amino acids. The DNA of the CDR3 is TGCAGCGTTGTGTCAGGGGACTACGAGCAGTACTTC. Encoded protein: CSVVSGDYEQYF.

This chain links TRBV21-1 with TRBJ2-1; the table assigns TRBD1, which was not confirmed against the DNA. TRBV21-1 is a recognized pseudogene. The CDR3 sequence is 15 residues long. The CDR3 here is CASSNRDRGRNEQFF. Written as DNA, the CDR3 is TGTGCCAGCAGCAACCGGGACAGGGGGCGGAATGAGCAGTTCTTC.

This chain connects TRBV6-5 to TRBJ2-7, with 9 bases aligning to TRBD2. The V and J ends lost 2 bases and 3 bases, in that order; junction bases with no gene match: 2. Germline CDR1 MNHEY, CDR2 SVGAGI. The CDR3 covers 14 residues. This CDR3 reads CASSYKRGDYEQYF. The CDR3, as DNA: TGTGCCAGCAGTTACAAGCGGGGGGACTACGAGCAGTACTTC.

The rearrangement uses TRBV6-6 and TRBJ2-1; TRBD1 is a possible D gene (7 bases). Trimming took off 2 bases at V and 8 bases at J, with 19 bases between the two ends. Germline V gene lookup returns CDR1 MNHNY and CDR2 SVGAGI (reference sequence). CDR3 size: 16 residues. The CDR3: CASSYPQGGFRDEQFF. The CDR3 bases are TGTGCCAGCAGTTACCCCCAGGGGGGATTCCGTGATGAGCAGTTCTTC.